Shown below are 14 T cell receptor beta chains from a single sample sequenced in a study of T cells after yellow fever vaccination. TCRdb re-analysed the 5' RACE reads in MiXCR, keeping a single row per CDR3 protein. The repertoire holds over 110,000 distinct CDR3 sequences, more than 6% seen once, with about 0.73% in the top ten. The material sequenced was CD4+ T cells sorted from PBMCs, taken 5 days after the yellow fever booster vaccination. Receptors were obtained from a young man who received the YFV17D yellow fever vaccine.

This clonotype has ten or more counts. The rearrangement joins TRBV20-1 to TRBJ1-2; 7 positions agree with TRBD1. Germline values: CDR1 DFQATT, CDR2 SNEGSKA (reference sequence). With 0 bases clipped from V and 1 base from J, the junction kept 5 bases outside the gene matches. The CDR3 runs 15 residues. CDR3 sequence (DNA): TGCAGTGCTAGAGACCCGGACAGGTTTAACTATGGCTACACCTTC. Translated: CSARDPDRFNYGYTF.

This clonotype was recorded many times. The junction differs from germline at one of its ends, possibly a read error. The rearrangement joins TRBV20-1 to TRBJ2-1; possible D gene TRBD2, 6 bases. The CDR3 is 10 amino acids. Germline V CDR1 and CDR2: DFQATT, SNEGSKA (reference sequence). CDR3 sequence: CSAREGGMVF. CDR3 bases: TGCAGTGCTAGAGAAGGCGGGATGGTCTTC.

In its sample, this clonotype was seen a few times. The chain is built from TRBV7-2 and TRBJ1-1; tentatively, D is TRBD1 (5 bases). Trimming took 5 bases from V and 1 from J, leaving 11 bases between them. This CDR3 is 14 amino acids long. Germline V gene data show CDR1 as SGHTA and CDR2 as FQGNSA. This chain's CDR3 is CASSQYGGNTEAFF. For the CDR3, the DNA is TGTGCCAGCAGCCAGTATGGGGGGAACACTGAAGCTTTCTTT. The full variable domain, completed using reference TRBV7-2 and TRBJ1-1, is GAGVSQSPSNKVTEKGKDVELRCDPISGHTALYWYRQSLGQGLEFLIYFQGNSAPDKSGLPSDRFSAERTGGSVSTLTIQRTQQEDSAVYLCASSQYGGNTEAFFGQGTRLTVV.

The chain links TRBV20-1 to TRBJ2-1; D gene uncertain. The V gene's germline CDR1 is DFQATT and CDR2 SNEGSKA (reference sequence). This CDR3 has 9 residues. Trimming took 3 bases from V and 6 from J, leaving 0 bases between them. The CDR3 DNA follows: TGCAGTGCTAGCAATGAGCAGTTCTTC. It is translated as CSASNEQFF.

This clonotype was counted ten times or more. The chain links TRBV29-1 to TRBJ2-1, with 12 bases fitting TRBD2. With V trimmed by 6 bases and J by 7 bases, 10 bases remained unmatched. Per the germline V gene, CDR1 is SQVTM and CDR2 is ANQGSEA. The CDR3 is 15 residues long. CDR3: CSVDLAGGPRNEQFF. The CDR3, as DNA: TGCAGCGTAGACCTAGCGGGAGGGCCGAGGAATGAGCAGTTCTTC.

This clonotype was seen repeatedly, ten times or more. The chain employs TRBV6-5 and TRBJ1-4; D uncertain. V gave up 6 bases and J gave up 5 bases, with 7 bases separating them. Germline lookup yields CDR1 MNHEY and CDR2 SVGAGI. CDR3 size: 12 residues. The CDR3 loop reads CASRTGNEKLFF. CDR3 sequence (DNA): TGTGCCAGCAGGACGGGGAATGAAAAACTGTTTTTT.

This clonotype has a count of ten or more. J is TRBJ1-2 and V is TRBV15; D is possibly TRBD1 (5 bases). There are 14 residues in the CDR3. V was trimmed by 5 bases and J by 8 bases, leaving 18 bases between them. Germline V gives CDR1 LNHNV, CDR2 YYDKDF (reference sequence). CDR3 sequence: CATSRVMQGTGYTF. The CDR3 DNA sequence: TGTGCCACCAGCCGAGTAATGCAGGGAACCGGCTACACCTTC.

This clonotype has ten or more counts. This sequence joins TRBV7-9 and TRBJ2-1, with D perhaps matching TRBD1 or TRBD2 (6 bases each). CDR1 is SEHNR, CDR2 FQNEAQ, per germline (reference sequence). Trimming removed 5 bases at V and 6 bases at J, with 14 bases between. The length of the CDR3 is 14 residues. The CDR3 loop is CASSTEGGLNEQFF. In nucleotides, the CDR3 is TGTGCCAGCAGCACAGAAGGGGGGCTCAATGAGCAGTTCTTC. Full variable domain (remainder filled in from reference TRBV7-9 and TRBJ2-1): DTGVSQNPRHKITKRGQNVTFRCDPISEHNRLYWYRQTLGQGPEFLTYFQNEAQLEKSRLLSDRFSAERPKGSFSTLEIQRTEQGDSAMYLCASSTEGGLNEQFFGPGTRLTVL.

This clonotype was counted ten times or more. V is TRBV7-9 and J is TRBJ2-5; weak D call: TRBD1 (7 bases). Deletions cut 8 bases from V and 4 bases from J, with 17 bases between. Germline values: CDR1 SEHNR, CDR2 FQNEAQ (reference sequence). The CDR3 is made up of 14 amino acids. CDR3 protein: CASLTQGGGETQYF. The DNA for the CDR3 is TGTGCCAGCTTGACCCAGGGGGGCGGAGAGACCCAGTACTTC. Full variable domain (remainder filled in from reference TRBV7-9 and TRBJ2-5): DTGVSQNPRHKITKRGQNVTFRCDPISEHNRLYWYRQTLGQGPEFLTYFQNEAQLEKSRLLSDRFSAERPKGSFSTLEIQRTEQGDSAMYLCASLTQGGGETQYFGPGTRLLVL.

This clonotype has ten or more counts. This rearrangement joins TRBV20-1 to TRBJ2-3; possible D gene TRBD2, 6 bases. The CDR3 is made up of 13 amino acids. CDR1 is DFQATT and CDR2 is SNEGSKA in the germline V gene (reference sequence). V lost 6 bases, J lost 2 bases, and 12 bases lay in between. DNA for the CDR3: TGCAGTGCATCGGGCGGGAACACAGATACGCAGTATTTT. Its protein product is CSASGGNTDTQYF.

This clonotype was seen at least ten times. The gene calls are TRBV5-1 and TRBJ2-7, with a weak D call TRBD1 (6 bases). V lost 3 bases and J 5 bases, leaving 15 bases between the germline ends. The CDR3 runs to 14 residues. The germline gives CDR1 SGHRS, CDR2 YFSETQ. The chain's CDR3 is CASSYIDRRDEQYF. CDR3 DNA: TGCGCCAGCAGCTATATCGACAGGCGGGACGAGCAGTACTTC.

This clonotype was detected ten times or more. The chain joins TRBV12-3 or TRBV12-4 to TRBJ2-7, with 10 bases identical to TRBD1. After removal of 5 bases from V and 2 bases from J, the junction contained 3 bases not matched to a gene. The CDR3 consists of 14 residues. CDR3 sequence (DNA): TGTGCCAGCAGTCAGGGACAGGGGCCCTACGAGCAGTACTTC. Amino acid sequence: CASSQGQGPYEQYF.

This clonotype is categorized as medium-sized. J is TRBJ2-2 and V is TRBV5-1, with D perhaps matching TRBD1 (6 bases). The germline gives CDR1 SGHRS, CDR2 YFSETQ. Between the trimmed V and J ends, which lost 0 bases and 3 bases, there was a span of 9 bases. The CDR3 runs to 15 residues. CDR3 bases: TGCGCCAGCAGCTTGGTTGGGGGCGACACCGGGGAGCTGTTTTTT. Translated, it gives CASSLVGGDTGELFF.

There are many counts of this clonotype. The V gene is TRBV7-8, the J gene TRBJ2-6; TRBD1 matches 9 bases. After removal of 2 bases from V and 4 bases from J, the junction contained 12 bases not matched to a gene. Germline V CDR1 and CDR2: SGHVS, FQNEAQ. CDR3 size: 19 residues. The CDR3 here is CASSLPRQGGLIGANVLTF. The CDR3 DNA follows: TGTGCCAGCAGCTTACCCAGACAGGGGGGCCTCATAGGGGCCAACGTCCTGACTTTC.